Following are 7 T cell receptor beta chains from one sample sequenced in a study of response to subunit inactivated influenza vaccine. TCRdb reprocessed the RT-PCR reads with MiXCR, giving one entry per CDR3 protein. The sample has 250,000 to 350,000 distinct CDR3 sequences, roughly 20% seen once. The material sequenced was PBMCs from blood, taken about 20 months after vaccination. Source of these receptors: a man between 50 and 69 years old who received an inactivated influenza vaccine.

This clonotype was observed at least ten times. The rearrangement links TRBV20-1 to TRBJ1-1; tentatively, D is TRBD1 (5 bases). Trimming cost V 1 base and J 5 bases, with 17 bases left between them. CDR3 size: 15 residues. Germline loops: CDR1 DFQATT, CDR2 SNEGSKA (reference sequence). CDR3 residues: CSARASGWKWTEAFF. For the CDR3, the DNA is TGCAGTGCTAGAGCCTCAGGGTGGAAGTGGACTGAAGCTTTCTTT.

The CDR3 reads CASSQEGTGGRNSPLHF. The CDR3 region has the DNA TGCGCCAGCAGCCAAGAGGGGACAGGGGGCCGAAATTCACCCCTCCACTTT. The chain carries TRBV4-3 and TRBJ1-6; 12 bases align to TRBD1. Trimming removed 0 bases from V and 7 bases from J; junction bases left unmatched: 4. This CDR3 region has 17 residues. The germline gives CDR1 LGHNA, CDR2 YSLEER.

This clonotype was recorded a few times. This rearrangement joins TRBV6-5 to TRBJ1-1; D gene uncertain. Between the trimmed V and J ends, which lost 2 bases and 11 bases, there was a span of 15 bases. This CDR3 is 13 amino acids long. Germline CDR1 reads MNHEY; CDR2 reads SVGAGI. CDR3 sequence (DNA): TGTGCCAGCAGTTACACGGGAGGCCCATCGGCTTTCTTT. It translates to CASSYTGGPSAFF.

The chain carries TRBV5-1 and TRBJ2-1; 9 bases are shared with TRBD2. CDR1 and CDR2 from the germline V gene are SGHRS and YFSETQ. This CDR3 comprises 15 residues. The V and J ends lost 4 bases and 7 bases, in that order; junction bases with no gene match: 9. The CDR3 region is CASSPSAGGPNEQFF. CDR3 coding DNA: TGCGCCAGCAGCCCCTCGGCGGGGGGGCCGAATGAGCAGTTCTTC.

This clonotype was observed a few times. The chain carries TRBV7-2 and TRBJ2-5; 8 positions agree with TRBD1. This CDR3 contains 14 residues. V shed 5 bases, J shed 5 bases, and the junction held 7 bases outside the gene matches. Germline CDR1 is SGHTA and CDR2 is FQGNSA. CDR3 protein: CASSQDRARETQYF. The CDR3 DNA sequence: TGTGCCAGCAGCCAGGACAGGGCCCGGGAGACCCAGTACTTC.

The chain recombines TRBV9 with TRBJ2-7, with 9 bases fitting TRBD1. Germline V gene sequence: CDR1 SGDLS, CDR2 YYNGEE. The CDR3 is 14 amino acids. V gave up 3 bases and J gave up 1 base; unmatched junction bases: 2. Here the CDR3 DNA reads TGTGCCAGCAGCGCGGACAGGGGATCCTACGAGCAGTACTTC. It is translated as CASSADRGSYEQYF.

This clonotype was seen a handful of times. The CDR3 here is CASSVASGYDEKLFF. The DNA for the CDR3 is TGTGCCAGCAGCGTAGCCTCGGGGTATGATGAAAAACTGTTTTTT. This chain connects TRBV9 to TRBJ1-4; D is undetermined. Germline CDR1 is SGDLS and CDR2 is YYNGEE. The V and J ends lost 0 bases and 6 bases respectively, with 12 bases between them. This CDR3 is built from 15 residues.